This T cell receptor (beta chain) was sequenced for a study of T-cell reconstitution after alpha-beta-depleted transplantation in children (dated by TCRdb to 2016 to 2018). Background for the entire study: Using TCR repertoire profiling, the study followed T-cell immune reconstitution in a quantitative way in children after TCRalphabeta/CD19-depleted allogeneic hematopoietic cell transplantation.

Explained via the paper, the treatment or condition label denotes: allogeneic hematopoietic cell transplantation with graft depleted of TCRalphabeta T cells and CD19 B cells. The transplant recipients were children given TCRalphabeta/CD19-depleted allogeneic hematopoietic cell grafts. This clonotype has just a few counts. Its antigen remains undetermined. Within one base of it there is no much larger clone, and no base qualities were kept. Ends trimmed: V by 3 bases, J by 7 bases; bases unmatched to a gene: 9. CDR1 and CDR2, per the germline V gene, are ENHRY and SYGVKD. From cysteine to phenylalanine, the CDR3 is 15 amino acids long. Here the CDR3 DNA is all that survives: 45 bases in frame from base 1. General findings and caveats noted by the study authors: The high TCRbeta diversity at day 60 in some patients was ascribed to recipient T cells and intrathymic progenitors that had survived conditioning. The apparently early recovery of alphabetaT-cell counts about two months after transplant reportedly depended on only several hundred rapidly expanded clones that came from non-depleted graft cells. Over the following months the frequencies of hyperexpanded clones went down, and after one year T-cell counts and TCRbeta diversity were mostly credited to newly produced T cells.

Preparation of the library involved PCR. This sample was sequenced with an Illumina HiSeq 2500. TCR library preparation used molecular barcoding, with unique molecular identifiers applied to normalize quantification of the TCRbeta repertoire. The public reads were reprocessed in TCRdb via fastp at Q25 and MiXCR, keeping in-frame beta chains. Identical CDR3 protein sequences are pooled into one entry, listed with their most common genes and DNA. In this sample the table shows approximately 220,000 distinct CDR3 sequences, more than 15% of which occur a single time. About 41% of the sample lies in the top ten.

The TCR comes from a male patient between 2 and 10 years old who had a stem cell transplant for acute lymphoblastic leukemia, so the T cells may come from the graft donor. The sequence links TRBV10-3 to TRBJ1-2, and 9 junctional nucleotides match TRBD1. Sequenced here: PBMCs, mostly from graft donor cells, sampled 360 days after TCRalphabeta/CD19-depleted stem cell transplant. The DNA sequence follows: TGTGCCATCAGTGACAACAGGGGGCGTGAGGGTGGCTACACCTTC. It specifies CAISDNRGREGGYTF.